This T cell receptor beta chain originates from a study of CD8+CD57+ T cells in acquired aplastic anemia. Study background: The study obtained 8.5 million to 12 million reads on average for CD4+ cells from healthy donors.

Genomic DNA was employed as the template in profiling TCR beta VDJ and CDR3. TCRdb reanalysed the reads using MiXCR and keeps one entry per CDR3 protein. In the table there are 350,000 to 450,000 distinct CDR3 sequences, under 80% of which are singletons. The table lists this clonotype with a few counts. Sample: sorted CD4+, CD8+, or CD8+CD57+ T cells (not recorded which) from PBMCs. The source is a human donor in good health, serving as a control.

CDR3 residues: CSARAAQYF. The CDR3 nucleotides are TGCAGTGCTAGAGCTGCCCAGTACTTC. This sequence joins TRBV20-1 and TRBJ2-5; D is uncertain. This CDR3 has 9 residues. Trimming shortened V by 1 base and J by 9 bases, and 3 bases separated the two germline ends. The germline CDR1 and CDR2 sequences are DFQATT and SNEGSKA (reference sequence).